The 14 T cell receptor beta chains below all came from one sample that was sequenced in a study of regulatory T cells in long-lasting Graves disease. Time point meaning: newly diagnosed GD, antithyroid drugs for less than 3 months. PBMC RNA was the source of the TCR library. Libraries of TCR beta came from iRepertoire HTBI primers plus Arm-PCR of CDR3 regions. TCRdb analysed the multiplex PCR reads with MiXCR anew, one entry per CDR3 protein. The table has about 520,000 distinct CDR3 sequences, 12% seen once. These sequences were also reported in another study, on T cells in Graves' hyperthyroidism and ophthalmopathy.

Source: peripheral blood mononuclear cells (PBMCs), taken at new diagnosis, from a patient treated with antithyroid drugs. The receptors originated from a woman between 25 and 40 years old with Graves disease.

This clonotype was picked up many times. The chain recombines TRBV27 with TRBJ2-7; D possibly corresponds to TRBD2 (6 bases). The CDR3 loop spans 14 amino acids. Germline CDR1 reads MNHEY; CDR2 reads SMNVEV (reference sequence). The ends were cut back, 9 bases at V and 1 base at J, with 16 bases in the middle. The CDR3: CASSDGSGSYEQYF. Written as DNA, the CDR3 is TGTGCCAGTTCCGACGGGAGCGGGTCCTACGAGCAGTACTTC.

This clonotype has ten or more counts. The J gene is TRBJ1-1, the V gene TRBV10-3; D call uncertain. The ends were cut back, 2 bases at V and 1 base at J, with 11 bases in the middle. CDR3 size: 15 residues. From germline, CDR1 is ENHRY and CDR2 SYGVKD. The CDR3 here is CAISESGPRNTEAFF. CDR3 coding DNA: TGTGCCATCAGTGAGAGTGGTCCGAGGAACACTGAAGCTTTCTTT.

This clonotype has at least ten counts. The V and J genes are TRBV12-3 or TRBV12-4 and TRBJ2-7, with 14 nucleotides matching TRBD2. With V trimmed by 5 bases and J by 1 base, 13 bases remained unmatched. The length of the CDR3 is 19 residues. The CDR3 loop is CASSPPGLAGEGGSYEQYF. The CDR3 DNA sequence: TGTGCCAGCAGTCCTCCGGGACTAGCGGGAGAGGGTGGGTCCTACGAGCAGTACTTC.

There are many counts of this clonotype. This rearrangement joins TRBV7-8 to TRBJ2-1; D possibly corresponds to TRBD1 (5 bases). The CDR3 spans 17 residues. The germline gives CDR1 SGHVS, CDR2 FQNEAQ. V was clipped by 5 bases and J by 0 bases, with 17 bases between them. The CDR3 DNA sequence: TGTGCCAGCAGCCTGTATCAGGGCCCCAGCTCCTACAATGAGCAGTTCTTC. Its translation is CASSLYQGPSSYNEQFF.

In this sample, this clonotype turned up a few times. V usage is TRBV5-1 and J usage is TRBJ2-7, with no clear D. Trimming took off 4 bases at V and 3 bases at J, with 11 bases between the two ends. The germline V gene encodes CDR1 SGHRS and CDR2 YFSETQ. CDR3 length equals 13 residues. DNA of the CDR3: TGCGCCAGCAGCGTGGACGTATACTACGAGCAGTACTTC. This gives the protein CASSVDVYYEQYF.

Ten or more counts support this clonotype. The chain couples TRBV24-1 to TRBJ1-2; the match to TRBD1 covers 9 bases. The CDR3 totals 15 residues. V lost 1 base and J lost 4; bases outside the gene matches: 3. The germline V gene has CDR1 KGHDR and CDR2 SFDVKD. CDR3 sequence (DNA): TGTGCCACCAGTGATTTAACAGGGGGCGTCTATGGCTACACCTTC. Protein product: CATSDLTGGVYGYTF.

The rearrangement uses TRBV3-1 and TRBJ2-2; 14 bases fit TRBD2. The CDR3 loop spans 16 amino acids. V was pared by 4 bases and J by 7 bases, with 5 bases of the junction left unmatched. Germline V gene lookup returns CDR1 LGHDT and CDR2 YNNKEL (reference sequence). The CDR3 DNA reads TGTGCCAGCAGCCGCTTGACTAGCGGGGGGGGCGGGGAGCTGTTTTTT. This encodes CASSRLTSGGGGELFF.

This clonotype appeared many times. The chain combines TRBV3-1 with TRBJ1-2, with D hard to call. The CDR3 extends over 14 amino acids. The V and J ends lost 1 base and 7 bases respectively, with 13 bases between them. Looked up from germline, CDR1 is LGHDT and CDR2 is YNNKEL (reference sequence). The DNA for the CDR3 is TGTGCCAGCAGCCAAGGTTTCGGAGGTGGTGGCTACACCTTC. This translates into CASSQGFGGGGYTF.

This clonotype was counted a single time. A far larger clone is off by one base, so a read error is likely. CDR3 bases: TGTGCCAGCAGTGCATCGACTAGCGGGAGGTATTATCAAGAGACCCAGTACTTC. Amino acids: CASSASTSGRYYQETQYF. This rearrangement joins TRBV11-2 to TRBJ2-5; 13 nucleotides align to TRBD2. Losses at the gene ends were 6 bases for V and 2 bases for J; bases not matched to a gene: 12. The germline gives CDR1 SGHAT, CDR2 FQNNGV. This CDR3 region has 18 residues.

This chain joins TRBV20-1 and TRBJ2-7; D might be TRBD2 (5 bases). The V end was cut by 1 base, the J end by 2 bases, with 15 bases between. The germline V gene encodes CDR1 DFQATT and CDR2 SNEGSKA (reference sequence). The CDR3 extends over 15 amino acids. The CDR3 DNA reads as TGCAGTGCTAGAGGTGGGCGACTAATCACCTACGAGCAGTACTTC. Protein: CSARGGRLITYEQYF.

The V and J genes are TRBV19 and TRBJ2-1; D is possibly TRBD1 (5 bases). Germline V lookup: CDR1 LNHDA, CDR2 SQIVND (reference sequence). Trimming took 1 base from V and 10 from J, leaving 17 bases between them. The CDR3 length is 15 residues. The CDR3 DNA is TGTGCCAGTAGTATAGTACCGCCGCAGGGTGGCGAGCAGTTCTTC. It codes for CASSIVPPQGGEQFF.

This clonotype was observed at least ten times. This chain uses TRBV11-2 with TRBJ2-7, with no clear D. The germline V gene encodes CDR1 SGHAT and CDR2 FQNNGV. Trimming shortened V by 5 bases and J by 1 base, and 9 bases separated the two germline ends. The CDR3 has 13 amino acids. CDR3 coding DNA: TGTGCCAGCAGCACACCCAGTTCCTACGAGCAGTACTTC. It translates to CASSTPSSYEQYF.

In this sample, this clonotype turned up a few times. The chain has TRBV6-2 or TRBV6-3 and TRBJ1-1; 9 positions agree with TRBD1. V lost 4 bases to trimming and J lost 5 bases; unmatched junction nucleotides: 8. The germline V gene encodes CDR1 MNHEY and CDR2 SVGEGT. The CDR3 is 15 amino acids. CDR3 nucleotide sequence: TGTGCCAGCAGTTTTGGGACAGGGAGGAGGACTGAAGCTTTCTTT. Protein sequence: CASSFGTGRRTEAFF.

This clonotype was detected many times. Here the CDR3 reads CATRGGAGVEETQYF. In DNA form, the CDR3 reads TGTGCCACCCGCGGGGGAGCGGGAGTTGAAGAGACCCAGTACTTC. J is TRBJ2-5 and V is TRBV24-1; 8 bases map to TRBD2. The CDR3 extends over 15 amino acids. V lost 9 bases to trimming and J lost 3 bases; unmatched junction nucleotides: 11. Germline CDR1 KGHDR, CDR2 SFDVKD.